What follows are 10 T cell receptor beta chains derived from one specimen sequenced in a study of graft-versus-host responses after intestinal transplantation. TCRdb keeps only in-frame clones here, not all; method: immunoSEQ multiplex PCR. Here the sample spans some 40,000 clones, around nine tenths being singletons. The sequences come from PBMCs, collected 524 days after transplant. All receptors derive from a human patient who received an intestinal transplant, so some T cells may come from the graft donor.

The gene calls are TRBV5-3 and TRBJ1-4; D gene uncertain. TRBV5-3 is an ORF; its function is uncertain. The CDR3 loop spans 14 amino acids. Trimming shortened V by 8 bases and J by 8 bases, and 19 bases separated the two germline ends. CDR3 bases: TGTGCCAGCACCAGATCCCCCGTAGACGAAAAACTGTTTTTT. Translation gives CASTRSPVDEKLFF.

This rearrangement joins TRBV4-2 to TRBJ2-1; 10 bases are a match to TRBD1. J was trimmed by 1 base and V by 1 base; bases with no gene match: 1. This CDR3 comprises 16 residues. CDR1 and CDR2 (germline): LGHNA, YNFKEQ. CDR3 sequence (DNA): TGTGCCAGCAGCCAAGCGGACAGGGGGTCCTACAATGAGCAGTTCTTC. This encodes CASSQADRGSYNEQFF.

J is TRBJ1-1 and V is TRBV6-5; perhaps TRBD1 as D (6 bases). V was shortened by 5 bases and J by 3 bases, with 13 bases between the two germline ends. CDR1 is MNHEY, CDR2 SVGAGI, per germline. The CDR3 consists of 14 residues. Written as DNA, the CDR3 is TGTGCCAGCAGTGACAGGAGGGTAGACACTGAAGCTTTCTTT. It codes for CASSDRRVDTEAFF.

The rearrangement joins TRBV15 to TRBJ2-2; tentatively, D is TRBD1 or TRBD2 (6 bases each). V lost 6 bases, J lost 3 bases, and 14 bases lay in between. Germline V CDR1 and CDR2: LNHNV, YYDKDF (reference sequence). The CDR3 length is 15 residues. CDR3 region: CATRTHREDTGELFF. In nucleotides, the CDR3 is TGTGCCACCAGAACACACAGGGAGGACACCGGGGAGCTGTTTTTT. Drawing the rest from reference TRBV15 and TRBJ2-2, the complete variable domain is DAMVIQNPRYQVTQFGKPVTLSCSQTLNHNVMYWYQQKSSQAPKLLFHYYDKDFNNEADTPDNFQSRRPNTSFCFLDIRSPGLGDTAMYLCATRTHREDTGELFFGEGSRLTVL.

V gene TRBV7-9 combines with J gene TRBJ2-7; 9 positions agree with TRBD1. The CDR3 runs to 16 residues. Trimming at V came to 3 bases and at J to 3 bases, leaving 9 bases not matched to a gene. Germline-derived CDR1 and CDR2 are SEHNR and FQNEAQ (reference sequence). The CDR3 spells CASSLIPGQGLYEQYF. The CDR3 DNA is TGTGCCAGCAGCTTGATCCCGGGACAGGGCCTCTACGAGCAGTACTTC. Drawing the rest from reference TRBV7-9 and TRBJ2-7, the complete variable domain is DTGVSQNPRHKITKRGQNVTFRCDPISEHNRLYWYRQTLGQGPEFLTYFQNEAQLEKSRLLSDRFSAERPKGSFSTLEIQRTEQGDSAMYLCASSLIPGQGLYEQYFGPGTRLTVT.

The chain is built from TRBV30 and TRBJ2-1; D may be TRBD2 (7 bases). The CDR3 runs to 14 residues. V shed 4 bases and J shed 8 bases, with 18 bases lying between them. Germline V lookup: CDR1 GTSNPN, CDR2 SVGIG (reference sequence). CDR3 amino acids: CAWTQGGVQYEQFF. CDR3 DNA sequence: TGTGCCTGGACACAGGGAGGGGTACAATATGAGCAGTTCTTC. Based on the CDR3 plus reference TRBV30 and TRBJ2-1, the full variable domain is SQTIHQWPATLVQPVGSPLSLECTVEGTSNPNLYWYRQAAGRGLQLLFYSVGIGQISSEVPQNLSASRPQDRQFILSSKKLLLSDSGFYLCAWTQGGVQYEQFFGPGTRLTVL.

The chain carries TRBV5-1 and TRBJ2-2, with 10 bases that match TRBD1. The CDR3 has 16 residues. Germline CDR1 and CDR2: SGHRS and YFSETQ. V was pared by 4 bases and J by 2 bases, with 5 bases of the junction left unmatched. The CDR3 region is CASSGRTGGNTGELFF. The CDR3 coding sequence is TGCGCCAGCAGCGGGCGGACAGGGGGTAACACCGGGGAGCTGTTTTTT. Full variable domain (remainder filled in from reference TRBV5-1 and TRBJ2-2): KAGVTQTPRYLIKTRGQQVTLSCSPISGHRSVSWYQQTPGQGLQFLFEYFSETQRNKGNFPGRFSGRQFSNSRSEMNVSTLELGDSALYLCASSGRTGGNTGELFFGEGSRLTVL.

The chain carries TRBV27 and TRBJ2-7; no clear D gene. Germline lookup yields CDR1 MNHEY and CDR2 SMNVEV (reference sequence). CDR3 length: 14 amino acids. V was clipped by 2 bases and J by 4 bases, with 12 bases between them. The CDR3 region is CASSLAAASYEQYF. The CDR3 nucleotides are TGTGCCAGCAGTTTAGCGGCCGCATCTTACGAGCAGTACTTC.

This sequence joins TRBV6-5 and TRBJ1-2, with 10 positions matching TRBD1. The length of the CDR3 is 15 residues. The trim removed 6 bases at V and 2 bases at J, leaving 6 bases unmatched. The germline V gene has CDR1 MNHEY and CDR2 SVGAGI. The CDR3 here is CASSRGTGENYGYTF. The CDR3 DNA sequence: TGTGCCAGCAGCCGCGGGACAGGGGAAAACTATGGCTACACCTTC.

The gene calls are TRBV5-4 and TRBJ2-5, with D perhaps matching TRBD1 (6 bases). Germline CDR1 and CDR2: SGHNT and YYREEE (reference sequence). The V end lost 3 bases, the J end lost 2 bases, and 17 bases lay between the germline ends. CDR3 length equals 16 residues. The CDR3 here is CASSSLRTGIQETQYF. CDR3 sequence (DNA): TGTGCCAGCAGCTCCCTCCGAACAGGGATTCAAGAGACCCAGTACTTC.